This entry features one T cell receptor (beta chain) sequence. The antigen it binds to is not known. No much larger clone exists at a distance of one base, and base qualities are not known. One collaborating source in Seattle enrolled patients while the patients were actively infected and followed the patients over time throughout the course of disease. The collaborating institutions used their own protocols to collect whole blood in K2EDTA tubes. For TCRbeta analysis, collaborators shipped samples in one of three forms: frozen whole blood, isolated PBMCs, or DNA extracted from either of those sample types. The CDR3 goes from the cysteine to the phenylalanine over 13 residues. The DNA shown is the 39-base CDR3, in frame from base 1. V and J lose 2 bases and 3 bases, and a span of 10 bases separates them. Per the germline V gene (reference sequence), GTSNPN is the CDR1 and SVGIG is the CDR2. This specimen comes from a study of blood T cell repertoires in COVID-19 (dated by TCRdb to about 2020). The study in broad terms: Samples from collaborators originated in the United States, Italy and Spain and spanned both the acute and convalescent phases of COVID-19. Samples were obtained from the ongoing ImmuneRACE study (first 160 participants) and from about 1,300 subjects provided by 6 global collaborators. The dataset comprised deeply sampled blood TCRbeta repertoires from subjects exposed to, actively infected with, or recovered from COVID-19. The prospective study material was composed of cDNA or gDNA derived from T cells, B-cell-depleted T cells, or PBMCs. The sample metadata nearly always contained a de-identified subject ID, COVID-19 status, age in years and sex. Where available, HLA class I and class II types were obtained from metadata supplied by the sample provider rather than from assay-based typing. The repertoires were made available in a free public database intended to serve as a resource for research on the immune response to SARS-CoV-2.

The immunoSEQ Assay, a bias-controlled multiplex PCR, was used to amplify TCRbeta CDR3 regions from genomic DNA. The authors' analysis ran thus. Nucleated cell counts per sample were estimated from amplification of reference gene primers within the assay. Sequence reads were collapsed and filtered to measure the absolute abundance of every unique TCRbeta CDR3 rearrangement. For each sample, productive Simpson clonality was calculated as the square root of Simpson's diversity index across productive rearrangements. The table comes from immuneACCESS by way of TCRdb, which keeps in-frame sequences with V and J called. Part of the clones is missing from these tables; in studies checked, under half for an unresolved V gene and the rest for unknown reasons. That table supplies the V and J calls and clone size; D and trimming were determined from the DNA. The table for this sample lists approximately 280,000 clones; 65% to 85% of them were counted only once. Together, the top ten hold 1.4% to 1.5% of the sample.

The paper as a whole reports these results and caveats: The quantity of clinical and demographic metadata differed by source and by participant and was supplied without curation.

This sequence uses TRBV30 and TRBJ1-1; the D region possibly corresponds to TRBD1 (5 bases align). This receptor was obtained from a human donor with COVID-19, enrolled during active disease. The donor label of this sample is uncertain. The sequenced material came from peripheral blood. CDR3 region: CAWSRGGDTEAFF. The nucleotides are TGTGCCTGGAGTAGGGGAGGGGACACTGAAGCTTTCTTT.